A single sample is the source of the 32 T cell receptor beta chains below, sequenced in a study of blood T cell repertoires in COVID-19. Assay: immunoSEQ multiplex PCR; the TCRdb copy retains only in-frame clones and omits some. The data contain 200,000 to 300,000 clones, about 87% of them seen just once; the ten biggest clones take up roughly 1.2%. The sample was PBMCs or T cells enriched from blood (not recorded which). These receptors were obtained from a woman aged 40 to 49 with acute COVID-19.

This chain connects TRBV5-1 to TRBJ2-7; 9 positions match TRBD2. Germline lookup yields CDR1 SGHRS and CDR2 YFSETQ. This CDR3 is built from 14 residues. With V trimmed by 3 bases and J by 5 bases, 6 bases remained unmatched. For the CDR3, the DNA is TGCGCCAGCAGCTCGCCCTCTAGCGGGAACGAGCAGTACTTC. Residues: CASSSPSSGNEQYF.

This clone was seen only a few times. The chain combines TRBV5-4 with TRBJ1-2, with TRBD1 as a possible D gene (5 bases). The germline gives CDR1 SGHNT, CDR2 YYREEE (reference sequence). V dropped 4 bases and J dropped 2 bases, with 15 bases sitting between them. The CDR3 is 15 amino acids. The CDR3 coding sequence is TGTGCCAGCAGCCCCCGACAGCTTCCCAACTATGGCTACACCTTC. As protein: CASSPRQLPNYGYTF.

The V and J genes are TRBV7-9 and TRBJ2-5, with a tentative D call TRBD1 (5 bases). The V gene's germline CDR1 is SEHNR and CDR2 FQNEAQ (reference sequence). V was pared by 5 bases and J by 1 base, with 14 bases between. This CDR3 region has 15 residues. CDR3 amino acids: CASSHSWGPQETQYF. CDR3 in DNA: TGTGCCAGCAGCCATTCGTGGGGCCCCCAAGAGACCCAGTACTTC.

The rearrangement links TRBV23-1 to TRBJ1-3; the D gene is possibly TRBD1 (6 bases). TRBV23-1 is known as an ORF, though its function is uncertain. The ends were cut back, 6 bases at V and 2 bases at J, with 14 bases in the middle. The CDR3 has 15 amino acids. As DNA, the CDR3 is TGCGCCAGCAGAGACAGGAGCCGGACTGGAAACACCATATATTTT. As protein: CASRDRSRTGNTIYF.

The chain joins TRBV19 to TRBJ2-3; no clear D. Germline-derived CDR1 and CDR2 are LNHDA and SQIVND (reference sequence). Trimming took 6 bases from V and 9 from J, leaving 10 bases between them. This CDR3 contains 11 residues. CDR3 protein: CASSSLSTQYF. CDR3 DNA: TGTGCCAGTAGCTCCCTAAGCACGCAGTATTTT.

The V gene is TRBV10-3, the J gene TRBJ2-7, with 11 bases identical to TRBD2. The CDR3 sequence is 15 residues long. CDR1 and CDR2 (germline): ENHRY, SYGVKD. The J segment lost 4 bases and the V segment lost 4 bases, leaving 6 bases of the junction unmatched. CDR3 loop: CAISATSGTEYEQYF. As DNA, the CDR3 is TGTGCCATCAGTGCGACTAGCGGGACAGAATACGAGCAGTACTTC.

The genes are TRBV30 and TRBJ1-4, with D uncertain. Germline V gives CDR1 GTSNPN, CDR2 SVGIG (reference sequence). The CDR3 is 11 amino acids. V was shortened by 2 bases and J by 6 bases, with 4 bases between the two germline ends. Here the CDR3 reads CAWSRDEKLFF. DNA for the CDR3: TGTGCCTGGAGTCGTGATGAAAAACTGTTTTTT.

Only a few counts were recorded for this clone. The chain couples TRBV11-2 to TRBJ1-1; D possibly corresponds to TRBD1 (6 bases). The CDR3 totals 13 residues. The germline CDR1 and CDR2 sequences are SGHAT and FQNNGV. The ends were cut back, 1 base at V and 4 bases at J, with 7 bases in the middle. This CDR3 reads CASSLAGVTEAFF. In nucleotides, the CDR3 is TGTGCCAGCAGCTTAGCAGGGGTCACTGAAGCTTTCTTT.

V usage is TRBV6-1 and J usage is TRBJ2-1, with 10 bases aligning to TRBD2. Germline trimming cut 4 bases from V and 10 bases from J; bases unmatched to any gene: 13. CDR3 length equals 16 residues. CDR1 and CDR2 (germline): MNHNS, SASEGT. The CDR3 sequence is CASSAHASGSQGEQFF. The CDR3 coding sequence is TGTGCCAGCAGTGCCCACGCTAGCGGGAGCCAAGGGGAGCAGTTCTTC.

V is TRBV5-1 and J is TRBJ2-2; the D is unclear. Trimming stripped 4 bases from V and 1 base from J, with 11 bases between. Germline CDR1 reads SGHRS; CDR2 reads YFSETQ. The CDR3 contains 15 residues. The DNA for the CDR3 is TGCGCCAGCAGCGATTCCAGGAAGAACACCGGGGAGCTGTTTTTT. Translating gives CASSDSRKNTGELFF.

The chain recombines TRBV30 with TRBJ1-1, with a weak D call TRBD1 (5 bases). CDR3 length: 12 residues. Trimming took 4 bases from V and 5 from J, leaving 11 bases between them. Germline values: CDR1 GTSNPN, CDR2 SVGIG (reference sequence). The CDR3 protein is CAWIGRGTEAFF. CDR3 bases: TGTGCCTGGATTGGTAGGGGAACTGAAGCTTTCTTT.

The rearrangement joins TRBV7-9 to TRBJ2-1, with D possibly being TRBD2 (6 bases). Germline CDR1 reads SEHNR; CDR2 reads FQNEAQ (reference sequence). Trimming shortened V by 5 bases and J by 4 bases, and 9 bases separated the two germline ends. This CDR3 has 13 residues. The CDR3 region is CASSEGLYNEQFF. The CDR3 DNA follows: TGTGCCAGCAGCGAGGGACTGTACAATGAGCAGTTCTTC. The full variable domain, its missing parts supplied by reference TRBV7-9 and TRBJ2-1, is DTGVSQNPRHKITKRGQNVTFRCDPISEHNRLYWYRQTLGQGPEFLTYFQNEAQLEKSRLLSDRFSAERPKGSFSTLEIQRTEQGDSAMYLCASSEGLYNEQFFGPGTRLTVL.

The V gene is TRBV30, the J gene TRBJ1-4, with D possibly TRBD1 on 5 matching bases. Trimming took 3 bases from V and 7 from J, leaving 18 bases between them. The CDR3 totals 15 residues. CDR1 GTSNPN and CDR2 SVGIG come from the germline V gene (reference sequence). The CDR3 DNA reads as TGTGCCTGGAGCCGGGGGGTCGGGGGGTCTGAAAAACTGTTTTTT. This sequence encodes CAWSRGVGGSEKLFF.

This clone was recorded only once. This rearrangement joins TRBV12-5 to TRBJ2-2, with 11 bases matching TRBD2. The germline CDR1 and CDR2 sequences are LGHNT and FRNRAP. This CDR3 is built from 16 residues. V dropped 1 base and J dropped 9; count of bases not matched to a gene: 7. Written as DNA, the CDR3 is TGTGCTAGTGGTTTGGGTTGGACTAGCGGGTCCCGGGAGCTGTTTTTT. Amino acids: CASGLGWTSGSRELFF.

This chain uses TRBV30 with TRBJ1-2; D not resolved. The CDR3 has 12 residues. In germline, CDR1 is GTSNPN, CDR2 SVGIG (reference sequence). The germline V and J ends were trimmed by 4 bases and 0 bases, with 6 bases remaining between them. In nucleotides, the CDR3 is TGTGCCTGGACCATTTCTAACTATGGCTACACCTTC. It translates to CAWTISNYGYTF.

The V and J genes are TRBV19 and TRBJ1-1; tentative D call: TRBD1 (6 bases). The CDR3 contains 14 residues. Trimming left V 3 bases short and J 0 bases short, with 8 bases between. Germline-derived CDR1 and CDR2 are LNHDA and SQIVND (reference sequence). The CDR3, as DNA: TGTGCCAGTAGTATTGGGACACTGAACACTGAAGCTTTCTTT. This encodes CASSIGTLNTEAFF.

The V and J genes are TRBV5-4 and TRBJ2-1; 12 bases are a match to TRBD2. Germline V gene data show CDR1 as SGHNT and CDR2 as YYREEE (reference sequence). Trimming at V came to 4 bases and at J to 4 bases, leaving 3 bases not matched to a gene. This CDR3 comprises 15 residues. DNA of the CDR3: TGTGCCAGCAGCCTCGGGACTAGCGGGTACAATGAGCAGTTCTTC. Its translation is CASSLGTSGYNEQFF.

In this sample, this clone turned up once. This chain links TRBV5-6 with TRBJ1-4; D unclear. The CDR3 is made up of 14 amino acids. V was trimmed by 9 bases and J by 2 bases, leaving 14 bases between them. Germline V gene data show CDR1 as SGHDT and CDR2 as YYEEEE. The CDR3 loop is CATTGWQTNEKLFF. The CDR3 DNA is TGTGCCACAACGGGGTGGCAGACTAATGAAAAACTGTTTTTT.

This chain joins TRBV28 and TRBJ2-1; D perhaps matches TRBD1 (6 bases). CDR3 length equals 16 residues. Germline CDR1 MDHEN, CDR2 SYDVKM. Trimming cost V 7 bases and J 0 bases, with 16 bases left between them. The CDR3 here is CASNTRTESSYNEQFF. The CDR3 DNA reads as TGTGCCAGCAACACCAGGACAGAGAGCTCCTACAATGAGCAGTTCTTC.

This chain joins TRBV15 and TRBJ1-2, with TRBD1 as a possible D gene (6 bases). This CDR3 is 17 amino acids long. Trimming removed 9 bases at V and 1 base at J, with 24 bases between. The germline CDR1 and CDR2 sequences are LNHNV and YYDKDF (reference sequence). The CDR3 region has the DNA TGTGCCACGAAACAGACAGAAGGAAAGGGGGATAACTATGGCTACACCTTC. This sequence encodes CATKQTEGKGDNYGYTF. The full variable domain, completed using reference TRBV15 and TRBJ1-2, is DAMVIQNPRYQVTQFGKPVTLSCSQTLNHNVMYWYQQKSSQAPKLLFHYYDKDFNNEADTPDNFQSRRPNTSFCFLDIRSPGLGDTAMYLCATKQTEGKGDNYGYTFGSGTRLTVV.

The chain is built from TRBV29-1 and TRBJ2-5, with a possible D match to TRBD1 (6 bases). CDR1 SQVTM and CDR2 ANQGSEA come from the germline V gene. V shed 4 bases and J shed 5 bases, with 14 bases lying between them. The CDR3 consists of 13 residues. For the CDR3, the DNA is TGCAGCGTTGCTCAACAGGGCGGGGAGACCCAGTACTTC. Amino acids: CSVAQQGGETQYF.

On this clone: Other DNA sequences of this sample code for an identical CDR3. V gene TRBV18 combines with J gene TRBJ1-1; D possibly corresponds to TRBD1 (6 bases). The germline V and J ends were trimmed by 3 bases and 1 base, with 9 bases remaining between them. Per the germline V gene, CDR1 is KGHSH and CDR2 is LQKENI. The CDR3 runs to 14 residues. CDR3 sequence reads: CASSPATGNTEAFF. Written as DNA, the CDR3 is TGTGCCAGCTCACCGGCGACAGGGAACACTGAAGCTTTCTTT. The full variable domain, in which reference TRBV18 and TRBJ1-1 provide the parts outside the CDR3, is NAGVMQNPRHLVRRRGQEARLRCSPMKGHSHVYWYRQLPEEGLKFMVYLQKENIIDESGMPKERFSAEFPKEGPSILRIQQVVRGDSAAYFCASSPATGNTEAFFGQGTRLTVV.

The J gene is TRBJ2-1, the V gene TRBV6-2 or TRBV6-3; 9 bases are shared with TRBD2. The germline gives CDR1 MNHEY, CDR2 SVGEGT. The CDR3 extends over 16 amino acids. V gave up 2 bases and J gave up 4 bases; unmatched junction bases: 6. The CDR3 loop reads CASSYPAGGSYNEQFF. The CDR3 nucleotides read TGTGCCAGCAGTTACCCCGCGGGAGGGTCGTACAATGAGCAGTTCTTC.

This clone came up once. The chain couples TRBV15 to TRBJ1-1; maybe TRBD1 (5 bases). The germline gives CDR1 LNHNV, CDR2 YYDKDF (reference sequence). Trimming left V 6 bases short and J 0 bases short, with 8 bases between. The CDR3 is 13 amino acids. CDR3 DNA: TGTGCCACCAGGATACAGGTGAACACTGAAGCTTTCTTT. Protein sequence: CATRIQVNTEAFF.

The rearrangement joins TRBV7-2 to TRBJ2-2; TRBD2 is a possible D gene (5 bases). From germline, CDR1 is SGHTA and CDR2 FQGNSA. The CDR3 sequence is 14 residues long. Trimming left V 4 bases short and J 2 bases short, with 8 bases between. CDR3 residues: CASSWTGNTGELFF. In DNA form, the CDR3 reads TGTGCCAGCAGCTGGACGGGAAACACCGGGGAGCTGTTTTTT.

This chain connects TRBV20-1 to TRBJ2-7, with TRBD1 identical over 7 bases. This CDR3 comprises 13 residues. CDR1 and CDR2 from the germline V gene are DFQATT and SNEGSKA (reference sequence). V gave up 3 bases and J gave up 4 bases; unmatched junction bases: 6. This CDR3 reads CSASVQGVYEQYF. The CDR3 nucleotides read TGCAGTGCTAGTGTTCAGGGGGTTTACGAGCAGTACTTC.

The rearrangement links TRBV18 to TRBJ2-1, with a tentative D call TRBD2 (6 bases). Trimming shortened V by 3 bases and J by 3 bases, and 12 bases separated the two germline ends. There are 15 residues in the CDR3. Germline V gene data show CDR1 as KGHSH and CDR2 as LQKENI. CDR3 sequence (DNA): TGTGCCAGCTCACCTCGGGACGGGGGCTACAATGAGCAGTTCTTC. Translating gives CASSPRDGGYNEQFF.

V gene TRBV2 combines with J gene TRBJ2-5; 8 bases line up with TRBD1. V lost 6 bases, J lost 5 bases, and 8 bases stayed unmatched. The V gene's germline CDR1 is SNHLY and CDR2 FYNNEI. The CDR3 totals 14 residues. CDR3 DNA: TGTGCCAGCAGGGAACAGGGGGGAGGTGAGACCCAGTACTTC. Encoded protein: CASREQGGGETQYF.

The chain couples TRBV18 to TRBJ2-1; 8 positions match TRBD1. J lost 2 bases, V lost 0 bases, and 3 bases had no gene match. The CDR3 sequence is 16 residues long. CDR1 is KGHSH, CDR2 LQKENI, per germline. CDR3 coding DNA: TGTGCCAGCTCACCACCGGGACAGGCCCCCTACAATGAGCAGTTCTTC. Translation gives CASSPPGQAPYNEQFF. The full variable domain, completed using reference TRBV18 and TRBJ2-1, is NAGVMQNPRHLVRRRGQEARLRCSPMKGHSHVYWYRQLPEEGLKFMVYLQKENIIDESGMPKERFSAEFPKEGPSILRIQQVVRGDSAAYFCASSPPGQAPYNEQFFGPGTRLTVL.

CDR3 region: CAIWIREQETQYF. The CDR3 bases are TGTGCCATCTGGATACGGGAGCAAGAGACCCAGTACTTC. The chain has TRBV10-3 and TRBJ2-5; possible D gene TRBD2, 6 bases. Germline V gene sequence: CDR1 ENHRY, CDR2 SYGVKD. Between the trimmed V and J ends, which lost 8 bases and 2 bases, there was a span of 12 bases. There are 13 residues in the CDR3.

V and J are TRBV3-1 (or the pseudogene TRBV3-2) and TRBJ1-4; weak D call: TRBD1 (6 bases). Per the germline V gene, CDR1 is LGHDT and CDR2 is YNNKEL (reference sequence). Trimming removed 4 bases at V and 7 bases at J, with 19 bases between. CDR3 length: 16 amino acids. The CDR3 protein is CASSLRKGQGTEKLFF. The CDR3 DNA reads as TGTGCCAGCAGCCTCCGCAAGGGACAAGGGACTGAAAAACTGTTTTTT.

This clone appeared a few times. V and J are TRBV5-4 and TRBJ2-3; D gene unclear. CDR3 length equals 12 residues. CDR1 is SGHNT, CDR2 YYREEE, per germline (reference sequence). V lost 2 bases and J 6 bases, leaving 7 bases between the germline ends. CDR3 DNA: TGTGCCAGCAGCTTTAGAGCGGATACGCAGTATTTT. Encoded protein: CASSFRADTQYF.